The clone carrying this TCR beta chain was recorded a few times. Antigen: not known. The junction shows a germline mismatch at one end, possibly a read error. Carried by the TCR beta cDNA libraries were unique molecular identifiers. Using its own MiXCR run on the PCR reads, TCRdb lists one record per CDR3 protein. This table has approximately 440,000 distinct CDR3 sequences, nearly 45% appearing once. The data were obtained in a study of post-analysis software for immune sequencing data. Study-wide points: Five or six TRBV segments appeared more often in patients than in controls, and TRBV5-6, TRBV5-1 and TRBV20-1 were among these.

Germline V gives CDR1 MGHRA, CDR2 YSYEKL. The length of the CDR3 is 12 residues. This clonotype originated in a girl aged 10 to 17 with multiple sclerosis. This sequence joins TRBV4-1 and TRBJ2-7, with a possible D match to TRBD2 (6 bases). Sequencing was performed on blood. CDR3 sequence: CASSGGGYEQYF. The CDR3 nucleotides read TGTGCCAGCAGCGGCGGAGGGTACGAGCAGTACTTC.